These 3 T cell receptor beta chains were all obtained from the same sample, sequenced in a study of T cells after yellow fever vaccination. TCRdb reprocessed the 5' RACE reads via MiXCR and lists one record per CDR3 protein. The sample has around 350,000 distinct CDR3 sequences, roughly 11% seen once. The sample in question was PBMCs, obtained on the day of the first yellow fever vaccination. These receptors all stem from a young man who received the YFV17D yellow fever vaccine.

This sequence joins TRBV7-2 and TRBJ1-2, with 12 bases identical to TRBD1. The V gene end was trimmed by 3 bases and the J gene end by 2 bases; junction bases not matched to a gene: 7. CDR3 length equals 17 residues. Germline CDR1 and CDR2: SGHTA and FQGNSA. The CDR3: CASSFTRDRGRNYGYTF. CDR3 nucleotides: TGTGCCAGCAGCTTTACCAGGGACAGGGGGCGAAACTATGGCTACACCTTC.

This clonotype has a handful of counts. V is TRBV5-1 and J is TRBJ1-4; no definite D call. Between the trimmed V and J ends, which lost 3 bases and 3 bases, there was a span of 6 bases. There are 13 residues in the CDR3. The V gene's germline CDR1 is SGHRS and CDR2 YFSETQ. The CDR3 reads CASSYGSNEKLFF. The CDR3 DNA is TGCGCCAGCAGCTACGGATCTAATGAAAAACTGTTTTTT.

The J gene is TRBJ1-6, the V gene TRBV20-1; 10 bases match TRBD1. V dropped 0 bases and J dropped 4; count of bases not matched to a gene: 6. The CDR3 runs to 17 residues. Germline values: CDR1 DFQATT, CDR2 SNEGSKA (reference sequence). CDR3 residues: CSARDGDRGLYNSPLHF. The CDR3 DNA is TGCAGTGCTAGAGATGGGGACAGGGGACTTTATAATTCACCCCTCCACTTT.